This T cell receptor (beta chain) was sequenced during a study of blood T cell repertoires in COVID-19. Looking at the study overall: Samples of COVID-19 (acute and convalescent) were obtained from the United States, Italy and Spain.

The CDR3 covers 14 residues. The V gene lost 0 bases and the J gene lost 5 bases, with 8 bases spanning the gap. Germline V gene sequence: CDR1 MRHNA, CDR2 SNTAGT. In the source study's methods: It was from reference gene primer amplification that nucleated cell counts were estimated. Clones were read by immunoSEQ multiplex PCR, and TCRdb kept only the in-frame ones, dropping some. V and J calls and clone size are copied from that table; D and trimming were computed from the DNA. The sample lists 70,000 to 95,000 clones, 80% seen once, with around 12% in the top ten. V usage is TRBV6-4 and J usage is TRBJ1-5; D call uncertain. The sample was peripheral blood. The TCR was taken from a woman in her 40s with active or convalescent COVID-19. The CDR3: CASSDSGPYQPQHF. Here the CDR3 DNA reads TGTGCCAGCAGTGACTCTGGGCCATATCAGCCCCAGCATTTT.